The following is a T cell receptor beta chain sequence with its context. The antigen is not known. The CDR3 extends over 14 amino acids. The V and J ends lost 7 bases and 3 bases respectively, with 15 bases between them. Germline CDR1 and CDR2: MNHEY and SVGEGT. Among the patients, all were node-negative on CT and PET/CT, and none had received prior chemotherapy or radiotherapy or had other malignancies. The sample is drawn from a study of prognosis after radiotherapy for stage I lung cancer. Study-wide context: Radiotherapy preceded distant metastases in a handful of patients (median approximately seven months); under 19 showed no significant progression. General study findings and limits: Compared with a median of about 9,800 beforehand, unique TCR clone counts dropped to approximately 7,400 after stereotactic body radiation therapy.

Using two-round multiplex PCR, the authors amplified TCR beta CDR3 from genomic DNA. First-round PCR employed TRBV- and TRBJ-specific primers for each gene. MiXCR, run by TCRdb on the multiplex PCR reads, gives a single entry per CDR3 protein. The table records over 20,000 distinct CDR3 sequences, 35% to 45% of them present only once. The chain uses TRBV6-2 or TRBV6-3 and TRBJ1-2, with D possibly being TRBD1 (6 bases). This receptor was identified in a donor older than 45 with non-small cell lung cancer. The specimen comprised PBMCs, sampled before or after stereotactic body radiation therapy (not recorded which). The CDR3 DNA follows: TGTGCCAGCACCGAACCGGGGGCAGACTATGGCTACACCTTC. This translates into CASTEPGADYGYTF.